This T cell receptor beta chain was observed in a study of blood T cells in healthy people across ages. Study findings and constraints: Total diversity from one million sequenced T cells was likely underestimated.

Looked up from germline, CDR1 is SQVTM and CDR2 is ANQGSEA. The CDR3 loop spans 15 amino acids. The use of a sample-barcoded 5' primer and a J-beta primer mix characterized a second PCR of 7 to 11 cycles. One entry per CDR3 protein results from TCRdb running MiXCR on the 5' RACE reads. The sample holds hundreds of thousands of distinct CDR3 sequences, about 50% seen once. Researchers collected approximately 9.9 milliliters of peripheral blood from every single donor. Details on this clonotype: Its antigen is unidentified.

The sequence was collected from an elderly woman in good health. Input material: blood. The V gene is TRBV29-1, the J gene TRBJ2-5, with 12 bases lining up with TRBD2. Matching the DNA end better, TRBJ2-7 makes the J call doubtful. In nucleotides, the CDR3 is TGCAGCGTTGCCGGACTAGCGGGACTTTCCTACGAGCAGTACTTC. This sequence encodes CSVAGLAGLSYEQYF.